This TCR beta chain was recovered during a study of T cell responses to AZD1222 COVID-19 vaccine. Study-level results: White British ancestry dominated among donors, who included more females, and clonal diversity was possibly underestimated. Repertoires were obtained only post-peak T cell response.

Points on this clone: The antigen remains undetermined.

Repertoires were generated with immunoSEQ multiplex PCR, while TCRdb's copy carries only in-frame clones and drops some. This sample has about 130,000 clones, with 75% to 90% found just once. CDR3 length equals 16 residues. V lost 5 bases and J lost 0, with 16 bases in between. Germline CDR1 is LNHDA and CDR2 is SQIVND (reference sequence). This clonotype was obtained from an adult in good health. This chain uses TRBV19 with TRBJ1-1; no firm D call. The sequencing used peripheral blood, collected on day 0 of AZD1222 vaccination. The CDR3 loop is CASSPAGRDVNTEAFF. The CDR3 nucleotides read TGTGCCAGTAGTCCCGCTGGTCGTGATGTGAACACTGAAGCTTTCTTT.